The 9 T cell receptor beta chains presented below share a single source sample, sequenced in a study of vaccination and CD4 T cells after COVID-19. Oncomine TCR Beta short-read sequencing was applied to DNA from cultured CD4+ T cells. TCRdb used MiXCR to reprocess the PCR reads, holding one entry per CDR3 protein. Here the sample spans some 26,000 distinct CDR3 sequences, approximately 41% being singletons. Indicated time point: late sampling 161 to 241 days after vaccination in three convalescent patients. Noted treatment: roughly ten-day PBMC culture with coronavirus spike peptide pools or control peptides (ViraFEST assay). These receptors' targets are unknown. The sequencing used CD4+ T cells from blood, cultured in vitro, collected about 7 months after SARS-CoV-2 vaccination. Every receptor here comes from a human donor who had recovered from COVID-19.

This chain connects TRBV15 to TRBJ2-5, with D uncertain. The CDR3 is made up of 13 amino acids. Germline lookup yields CDR1 LNHNV and CDR2 YYDKDF (reference sequence). V lost 0 bases and J 2 bases, leaving 4 bases between the germline ends. The CDR3 here is CATSRDPQETQYF. The CDR3 nucleotides read TGTGCCACCAGCAGAGACCCACAAGAGACCCAGTACTTC.

This clonotype turned up a few times. This rearrangement joins TRBV6-2 or TRBV6-3 to TRBJ2-1, with D unclear. CDR3 length: 14 amino acids. CDR1 and CDR2 (germline): MNHEY, SVGEGT. V was cut by 2 bases and J by 0 bases, with 5 bases left in between. This chain's CDR3 is CASSYSSSYNEQFF. The DNA for the CDR3 is TGTGCCAGCAGTTACAGCAGCTCCTACAATGAGCAGTTCTTC.

This chain links TRBV25-1 with TRBJ2-5; D gene uncertain. Germline assignment: CDR1 MGHDK and CDR2 SYGVNS. The length of the CDR3 is 16 residues. Trimming shortened V by 2 bases and J by 5 bases, and 18 bases separated the two germline ends. DNA for the CDR3: TGTGCCAGCAGTGAAAGGGCTCCGGGCCCGGTGGAGACCCAGTACTTC. Amino acids: CASSERAPGPVETQYF.

This clonotype was detected only a few times. The chain links TRBV7-9 to TRBJ2-1, with 9 bases aligning to TRBD2. The CDR3 is 16 amino acids. Germline loops: CDR1 SEHNR, CDR2 FQNEAQ (reference sequence). V lost 2 bases and J lost 0; bases outside the gene matches: 2. The CDR3 sequence: CASSLSSGSSYNEQFF. As DNA, the CDR3 is TGTGCCAGCAGCTTAAGTAGCGGGAGCTCCTACAATGAGCAGTTCTTC. Filled out from reference TRBV7-9 and TRBJ2-1, the complete variable domain reads DTGVSQNPRHKITKRGQNVTFRCDPISEHNRLYWYRQTLGQGPEFLTYFQNEAQLEKSRLLSDRFSAERPKGSFSTLEIQRTEQGDSAMYLCASSLSSGSSYNEQFFGPGTRLTVL.

This clonotype was observed a handful of times. The chain uses TRBV11-3 and TRBJ1-1; no firm D call. This CDR3 has 12 residues. The germline V gene encodes CDR1 SGHNT and CDR2 YENEEA. V was pared by 5 bases and J by 2 bases, with 6 bases between. CDR3 region: CASSGRNTEAFF. The CDR3 DNA is TGTGCCAGCAGCGGACGTAACACTGAAGCTTTCTTT.

The chain recombines TRBV28 with TRBJ1-6; D call uncertain. CDR3 length: 14 residues. The V gene's germline CDR1 is MDHEN and CDR2 SYDVKM. Trimming left V 5 bases short and J 10 bases short, with 15 bases between. CDR3 loop: CASSPHLDRSPLHF. The DNA for the CDR3 is TGTGCCAGCAGTCCACACCTGGACCGATCACCCCTCCACTTT.

The V call is TRBV6-1, the J call TRBJ1-5; TRBD1 matches 7 bases. Unmatched junction bases numbered 14, after V lost 5 bases and J lost 4 bases. Per the germline V gene, CDR1 is MNHNS and CDR2 is SASEGT. The CDR3 is 17 amino acids. The CDR3 sequence is CASSKDRAGGFNQPQHF. The DNA for the CDR3 is TGTGCCAGCAGTAAAGACAGGGCCGGGGGATTTAATCAGCCCCAGCATTTT.

This chain connects TRBV5-4 to TRBJ2-5, with D perhaps TRBD1 or TRBD2 (5 bases each). The CDR3 loop spans 14 amino acids. V lost 0 bases to trimming and J lost 3 bases, with 9 bases between them. The germline gives CDR1 SGHNT, CDR2 YYREEE (reference sequence). In nucleotides, the CDR3 is TGTGCCAGCAGCTTGGTGGGGGTTGAAGAGACCCAGTACTTC. It specifies CASSLVGVEETQYF.

The chain uses TRBV6-2 or TRBV6-3 and TRBJ2-7; D is unresolved. This CDR3 is 15 amino acids long. The V end lost 6 bases, the J end lost 4 bases, and 19 bases lay between the germline ends. Germline-derived CDR1 and CDR2 are MNHEY and SVGEGT. For the CDR3, the DNA is TGTGCCAGCAGACCGTACAGTGATCGGACGTACGAGCAGTACTTC. Translated: CASRPYSDRTYEQYF.